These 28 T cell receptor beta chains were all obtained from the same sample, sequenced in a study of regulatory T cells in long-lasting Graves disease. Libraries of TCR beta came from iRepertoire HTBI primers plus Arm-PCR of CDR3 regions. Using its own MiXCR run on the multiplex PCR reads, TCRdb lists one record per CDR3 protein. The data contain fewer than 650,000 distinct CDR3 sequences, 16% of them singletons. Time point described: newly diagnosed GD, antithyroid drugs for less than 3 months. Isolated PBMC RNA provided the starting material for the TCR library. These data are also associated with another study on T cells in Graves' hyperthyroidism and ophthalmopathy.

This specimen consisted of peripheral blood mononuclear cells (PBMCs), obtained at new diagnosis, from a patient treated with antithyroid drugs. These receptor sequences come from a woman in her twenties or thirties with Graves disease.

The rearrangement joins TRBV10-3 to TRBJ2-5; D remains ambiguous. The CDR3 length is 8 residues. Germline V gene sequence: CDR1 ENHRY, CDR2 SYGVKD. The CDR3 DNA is TGTGATCAAGAGACCCAGTACTTC. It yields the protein CDQETQYF.

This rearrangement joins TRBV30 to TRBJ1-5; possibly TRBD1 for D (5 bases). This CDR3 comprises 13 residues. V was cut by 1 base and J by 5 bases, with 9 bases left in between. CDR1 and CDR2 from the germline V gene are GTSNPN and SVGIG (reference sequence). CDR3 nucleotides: TGTGCCTGGAGTGCAGGGCCCTATCAGCCCCAGCATTTT. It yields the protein CAWSAGPYQPQHF.

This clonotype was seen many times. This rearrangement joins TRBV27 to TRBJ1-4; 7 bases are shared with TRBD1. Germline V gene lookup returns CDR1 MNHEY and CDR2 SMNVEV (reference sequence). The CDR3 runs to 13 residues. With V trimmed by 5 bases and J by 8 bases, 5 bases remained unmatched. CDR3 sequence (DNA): TGTGCCAGCAGTGTACCGGGACAGGAAAAACTGTTTTTT. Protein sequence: CASSVPGQEKLFF.

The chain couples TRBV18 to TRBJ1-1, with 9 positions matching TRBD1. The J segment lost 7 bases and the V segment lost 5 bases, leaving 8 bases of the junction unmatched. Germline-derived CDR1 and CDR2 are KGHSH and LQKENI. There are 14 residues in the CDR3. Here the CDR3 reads CASSNTGGRVEAFF. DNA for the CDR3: TGTGCCAGCTCAAATACAGGGGGCCGGGTTGAAGCTTTCTTT.

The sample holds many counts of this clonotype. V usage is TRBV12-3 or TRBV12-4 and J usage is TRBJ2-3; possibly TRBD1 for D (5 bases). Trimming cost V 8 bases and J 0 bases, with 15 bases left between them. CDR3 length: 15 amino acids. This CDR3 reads CASQRRQTSTDTQYF. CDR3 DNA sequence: TGTGCCAGCCAACGAAGACAGACCAGCACAGATACGCAGTATTTT.

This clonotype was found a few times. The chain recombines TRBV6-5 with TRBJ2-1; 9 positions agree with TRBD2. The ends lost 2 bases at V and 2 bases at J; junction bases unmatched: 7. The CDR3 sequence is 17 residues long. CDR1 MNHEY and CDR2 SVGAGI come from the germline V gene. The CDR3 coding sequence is TGTGCCAGCAGTTACCTCGTGGGCGGGAGGGCCTACAATGAGCAGTTCTTC. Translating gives CASSYLVGGRAYNEQFF.

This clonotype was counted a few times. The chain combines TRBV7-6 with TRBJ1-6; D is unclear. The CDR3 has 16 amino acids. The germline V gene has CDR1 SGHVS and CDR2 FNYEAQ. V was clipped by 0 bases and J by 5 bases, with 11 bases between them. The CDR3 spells CASSLAESGNNSPLHF. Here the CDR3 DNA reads TGTGCCAGCAGCTTAGCGGAGTCCGGAAATAATTCACCCCTCCACTTT.

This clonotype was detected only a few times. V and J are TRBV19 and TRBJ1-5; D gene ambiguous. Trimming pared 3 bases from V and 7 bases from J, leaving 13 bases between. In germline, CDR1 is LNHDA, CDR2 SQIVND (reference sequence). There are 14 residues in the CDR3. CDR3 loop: CASSIALSGQPQHF. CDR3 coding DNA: TGTGCCAGTAGTATCGCTCTCTCGGGGCAGCCCCAGCATTTT.

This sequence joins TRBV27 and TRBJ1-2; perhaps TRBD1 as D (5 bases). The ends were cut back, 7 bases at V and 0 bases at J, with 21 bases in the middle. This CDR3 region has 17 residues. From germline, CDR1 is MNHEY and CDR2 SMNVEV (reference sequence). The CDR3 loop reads CASIPLAGRGANYGYTF. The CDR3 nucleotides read TGTGCCAGCATCCCCCTGGCAGGGCGAGGGGCTAACTATGGCTACACCTTC.

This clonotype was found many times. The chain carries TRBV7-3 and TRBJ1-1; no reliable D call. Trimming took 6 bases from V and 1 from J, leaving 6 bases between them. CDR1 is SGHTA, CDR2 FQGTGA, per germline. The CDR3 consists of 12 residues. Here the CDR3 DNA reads TGTGCCAGCAGGGGGAAGAACACTGAAGCTTTCTTT. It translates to CASRGKNTEAFF.

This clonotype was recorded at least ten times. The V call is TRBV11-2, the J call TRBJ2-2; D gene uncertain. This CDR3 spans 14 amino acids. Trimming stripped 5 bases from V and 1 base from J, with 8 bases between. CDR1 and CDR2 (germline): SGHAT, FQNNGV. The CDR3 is CASSPTVNTGELFF. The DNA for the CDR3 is TGTGCCAGCAGCCCCACTGTGAACACCGGGGAGCTGTTTTTT.

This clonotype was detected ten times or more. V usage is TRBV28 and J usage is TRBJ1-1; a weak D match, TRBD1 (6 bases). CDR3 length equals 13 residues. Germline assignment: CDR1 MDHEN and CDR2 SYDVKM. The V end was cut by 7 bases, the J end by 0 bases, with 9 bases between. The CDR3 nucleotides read TGTGCCAGCACTCAGGGGTTGAACACTGAAGCTTTCTTT. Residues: CASTQGLNTEAFF.

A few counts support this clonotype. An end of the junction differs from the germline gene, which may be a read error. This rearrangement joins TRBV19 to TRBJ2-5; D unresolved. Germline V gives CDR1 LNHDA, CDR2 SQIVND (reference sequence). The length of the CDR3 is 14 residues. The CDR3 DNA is TGTGCCAGTAGTAGTGGGCTTCGTCAAGGGACCCAGTACTTC. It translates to CASSSGLRQGTQYF.

CDR3 in DNA: TGTGCCAGCAGCCCTCCACCGGGGGACAGACCATTCGAGCAGTACTTC. Its protein is CASSPPPGDRPFEQYF. The chain uses TRBV9 and TRBJ2-7; D possibly corresponds to TRBD1 (7 bases). Germline values: CDR1 SGDLS, CDR2 YYNGEE. The length of the CDR3 is 16 residues. Trimming shortened V by 4 bases and J by 6 bases, and 23 bases separated the two germline ends.

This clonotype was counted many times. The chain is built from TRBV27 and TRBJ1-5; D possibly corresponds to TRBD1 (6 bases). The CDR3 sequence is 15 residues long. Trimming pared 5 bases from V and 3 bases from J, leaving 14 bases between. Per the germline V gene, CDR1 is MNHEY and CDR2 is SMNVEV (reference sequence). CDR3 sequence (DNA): TGTGCCAGCAGTCCCCGGGGGGGCTACAATCAGCCCCAGCATTTT. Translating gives CASSPRGGYNQPQHF.

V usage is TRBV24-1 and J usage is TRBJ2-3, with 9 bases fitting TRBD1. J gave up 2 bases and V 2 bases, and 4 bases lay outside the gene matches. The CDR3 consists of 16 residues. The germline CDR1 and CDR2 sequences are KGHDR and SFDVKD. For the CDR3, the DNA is TGTGCCACCAGTGATTCCCGGACAGGGGTCACAGATACGCAGTATTTT. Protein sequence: CATSDSRTGVTDTQYF.

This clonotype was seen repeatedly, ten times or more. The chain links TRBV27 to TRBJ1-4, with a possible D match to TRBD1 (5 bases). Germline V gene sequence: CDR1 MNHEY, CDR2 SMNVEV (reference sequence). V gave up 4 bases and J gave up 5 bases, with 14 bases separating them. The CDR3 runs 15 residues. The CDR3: CASSSRGPRNEKLFF. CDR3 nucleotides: TGTGCCAGCAGTTCGCGGGGACCGCGAAATGAAAAACTGTTTTTT.

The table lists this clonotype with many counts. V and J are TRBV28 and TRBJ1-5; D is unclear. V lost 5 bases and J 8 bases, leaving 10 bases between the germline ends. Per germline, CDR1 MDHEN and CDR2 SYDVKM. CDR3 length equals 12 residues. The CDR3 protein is CASSAGSKPQHF. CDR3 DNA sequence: TGTGCCAGCAGTGCGGGGAGTAAGCCCCAGCATTTT.

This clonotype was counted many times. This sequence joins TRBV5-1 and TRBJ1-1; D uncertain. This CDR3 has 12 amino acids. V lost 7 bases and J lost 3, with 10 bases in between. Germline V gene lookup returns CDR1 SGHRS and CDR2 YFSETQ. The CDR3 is CASHLVDTEAFF. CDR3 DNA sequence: TGCGCCAGCCACCTCGTAGACACTGAAGCTTTCTTT. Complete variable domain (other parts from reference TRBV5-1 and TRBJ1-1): KAGVTQTPRYLIKTRGQQVTLSCSPISGHRSVSWYQQTPGQGLQFLFEYFSETQRNKGNFPGRFSGRQFSNSRSEMNVSTLELGDSALYLCASHLVDTEAFFGQGTRLTVV.

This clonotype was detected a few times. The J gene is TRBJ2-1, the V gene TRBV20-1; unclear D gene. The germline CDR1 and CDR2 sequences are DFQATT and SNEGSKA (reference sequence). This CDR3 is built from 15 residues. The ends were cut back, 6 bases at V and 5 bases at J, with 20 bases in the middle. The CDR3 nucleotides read TGCAGTGCAACCGAGGTCATCTCGGGTAACAATGAGCAGTTCTTC. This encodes CSATEVISGNNEQFF.

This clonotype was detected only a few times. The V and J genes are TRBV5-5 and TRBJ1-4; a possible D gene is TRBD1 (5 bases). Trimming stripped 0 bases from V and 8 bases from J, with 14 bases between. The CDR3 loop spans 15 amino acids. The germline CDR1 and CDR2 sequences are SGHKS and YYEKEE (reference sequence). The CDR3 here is CASSLAGQGGEKLFF. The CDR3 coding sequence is TGTGCCAGCAGCTTGGCCGGGCAGGGTGGCGAAAAACTGTTTTTT.

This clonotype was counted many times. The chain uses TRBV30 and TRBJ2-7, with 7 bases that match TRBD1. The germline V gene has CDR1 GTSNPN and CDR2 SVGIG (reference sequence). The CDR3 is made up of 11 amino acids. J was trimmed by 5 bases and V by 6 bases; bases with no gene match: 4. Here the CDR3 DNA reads TGTGCCTGTGACAGGGCCCACGAGCAGTACTTC. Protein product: CACDRAHEQYF.

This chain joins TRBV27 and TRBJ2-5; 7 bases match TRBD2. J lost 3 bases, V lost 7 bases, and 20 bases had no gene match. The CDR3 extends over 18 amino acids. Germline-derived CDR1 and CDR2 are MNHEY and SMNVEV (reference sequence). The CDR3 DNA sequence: TGTGCCAGCATGCCGGGGGGTGGATTTGTCCGTAGAAAAGAGACCCAGTACTTC. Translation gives CASMPGGGFVRRKETQYF.

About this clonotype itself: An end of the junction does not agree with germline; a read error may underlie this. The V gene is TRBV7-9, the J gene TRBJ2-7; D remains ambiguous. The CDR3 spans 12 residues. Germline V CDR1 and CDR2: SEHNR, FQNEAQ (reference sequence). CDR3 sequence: CASSLSSHEQYF. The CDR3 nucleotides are TGTGCCAGCAGTCTTAGCTCCCACGAGCAGTACTTC.

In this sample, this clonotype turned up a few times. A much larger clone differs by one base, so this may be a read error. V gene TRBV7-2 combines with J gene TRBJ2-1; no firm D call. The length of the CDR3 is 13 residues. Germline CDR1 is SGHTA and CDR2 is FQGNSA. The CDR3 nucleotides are TGTGCCGGCAGCTTTACGACTTACAATGAGCAGTTCTTC. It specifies CAGSFTTYNEQFF.

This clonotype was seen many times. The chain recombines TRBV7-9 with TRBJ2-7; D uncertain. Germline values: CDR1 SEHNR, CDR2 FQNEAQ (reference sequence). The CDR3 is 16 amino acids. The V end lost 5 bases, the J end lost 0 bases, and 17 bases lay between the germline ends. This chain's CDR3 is CASSPLERTSSYEQYF. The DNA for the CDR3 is TGTGCCAGCAGCCCATTGGAGCGTACCAGCTCCTACGAGCAGTACTTC.

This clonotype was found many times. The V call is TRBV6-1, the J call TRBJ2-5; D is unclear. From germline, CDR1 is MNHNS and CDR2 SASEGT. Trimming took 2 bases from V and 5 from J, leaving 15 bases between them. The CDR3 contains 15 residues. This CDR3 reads CASSETPFSRETQYF. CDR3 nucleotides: TGTGCCAGCAGTGAAACACCATTTTCGAGGGAGACCCAGTACTTC.

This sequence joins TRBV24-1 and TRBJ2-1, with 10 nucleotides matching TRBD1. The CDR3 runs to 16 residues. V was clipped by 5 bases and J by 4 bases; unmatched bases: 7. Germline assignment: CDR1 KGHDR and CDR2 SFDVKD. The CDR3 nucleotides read TGTGCCACCAGTGCCAGGACAGGGGGATCTTACAATGAGCAGTTCTTC. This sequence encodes CATSARTGGSYNEQFF.